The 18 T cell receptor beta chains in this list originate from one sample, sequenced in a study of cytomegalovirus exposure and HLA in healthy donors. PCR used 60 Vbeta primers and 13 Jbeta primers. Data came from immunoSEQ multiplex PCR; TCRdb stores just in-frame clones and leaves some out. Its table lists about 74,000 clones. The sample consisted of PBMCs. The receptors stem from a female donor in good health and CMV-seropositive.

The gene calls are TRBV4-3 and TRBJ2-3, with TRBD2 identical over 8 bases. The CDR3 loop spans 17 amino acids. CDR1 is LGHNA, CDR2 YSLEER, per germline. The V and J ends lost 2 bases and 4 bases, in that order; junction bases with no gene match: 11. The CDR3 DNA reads TGCGCCAGCAGCCAACTCAGCGGGAGCAAGCCGTCAGATACGCAGTATTTT. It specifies CASSQLSGSKPSDTQYF.

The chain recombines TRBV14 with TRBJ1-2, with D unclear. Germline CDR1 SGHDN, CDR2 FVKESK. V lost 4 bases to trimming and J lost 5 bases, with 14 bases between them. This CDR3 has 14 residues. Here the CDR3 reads CASSPKRRGYGYTF. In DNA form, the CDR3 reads TGTGCCAGCAGCCCCAAGCGCAGAGGGTATGGCTACACCTTC.

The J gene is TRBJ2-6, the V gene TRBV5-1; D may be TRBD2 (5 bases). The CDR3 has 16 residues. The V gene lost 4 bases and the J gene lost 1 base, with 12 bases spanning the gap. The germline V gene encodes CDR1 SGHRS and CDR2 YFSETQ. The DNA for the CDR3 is TGCGCCAGCAGCCAACCCCGGGGATCTGGGGCCAACGTCCTGACTTTC. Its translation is CASSQPRGSGANVLTF.

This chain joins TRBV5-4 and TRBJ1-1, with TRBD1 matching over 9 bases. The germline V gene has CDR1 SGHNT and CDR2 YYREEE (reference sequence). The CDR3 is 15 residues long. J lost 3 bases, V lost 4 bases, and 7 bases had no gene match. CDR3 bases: TGTGCCAGCAGCCTGGACAGGGGTGGTGACACTGAAGCTTTCTTT. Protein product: CASSLDRGGDTEAFF.

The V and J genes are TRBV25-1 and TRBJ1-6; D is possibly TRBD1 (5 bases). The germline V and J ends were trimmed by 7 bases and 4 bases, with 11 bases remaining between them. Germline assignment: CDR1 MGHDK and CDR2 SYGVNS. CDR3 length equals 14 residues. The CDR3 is CASIPQGYNSPLHF. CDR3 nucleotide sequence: TGTGCCAGCATTCCTCAGGGATATAATTCACCCCTCCACTTT.

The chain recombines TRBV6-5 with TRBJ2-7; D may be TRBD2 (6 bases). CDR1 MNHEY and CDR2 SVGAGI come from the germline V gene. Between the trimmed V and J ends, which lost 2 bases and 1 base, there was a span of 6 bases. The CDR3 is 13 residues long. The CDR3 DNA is TGTGCCAGCAGTTACGGACTATCCTACGAGCAGTACTTC. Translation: CASSYGLSYEQYF.

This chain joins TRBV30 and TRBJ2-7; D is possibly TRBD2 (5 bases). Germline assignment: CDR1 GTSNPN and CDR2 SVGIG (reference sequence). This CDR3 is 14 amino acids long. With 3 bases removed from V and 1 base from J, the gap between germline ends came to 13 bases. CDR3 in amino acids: CAWRNFGVSYEQYF. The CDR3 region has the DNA TGTGCCTGGAGGAATTTCGGGGTTTCCTACGAGCAGTACTTC.

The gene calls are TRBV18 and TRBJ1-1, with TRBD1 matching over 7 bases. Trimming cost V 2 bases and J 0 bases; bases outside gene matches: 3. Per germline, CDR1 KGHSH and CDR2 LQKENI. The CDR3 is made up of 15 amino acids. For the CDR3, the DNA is TGTGCCAGCTCACCAAACACAGGGGTGAACACTGAAGCTTTCTTT. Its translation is CASSPNTGVNTEAFF. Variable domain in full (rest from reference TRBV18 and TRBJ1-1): NAGVMQNPRHLVRRRGQEARLRCSPMKGHSHVYWYRQLPEEGLKFMVYLQKENIIDESGMPKERFSAEFPKEGPSILRIQQVVRGDSAAYFCASSPNTGVNTEAFFGQGTRLTVV.

CDR3 bases: TGTGCCAGCAGTTACTCCCTCGGCGGGAAGGCCGGGGAGCTGTTTTTT. Translated: CASSYSLGGKAGELFF. This sequence joins TRBV6-5 and TRBJ2-2, with D possibly being TRBD2 (6 bases). The CDR3 runs to 16 residues. Per germline, CDR1 MNHEY and CDR2 SVGAGI. V lost 0 bases, J lost 6 bases, and 14 bases lay in between.

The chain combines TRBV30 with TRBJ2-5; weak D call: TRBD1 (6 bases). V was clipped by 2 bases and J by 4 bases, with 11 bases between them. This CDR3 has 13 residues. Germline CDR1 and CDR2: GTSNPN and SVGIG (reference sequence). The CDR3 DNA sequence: TGTGCCTGGAGTTCAGGGGCTGCAGAGACCCAGTACTTC. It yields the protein CAWSSGAAETQYF.

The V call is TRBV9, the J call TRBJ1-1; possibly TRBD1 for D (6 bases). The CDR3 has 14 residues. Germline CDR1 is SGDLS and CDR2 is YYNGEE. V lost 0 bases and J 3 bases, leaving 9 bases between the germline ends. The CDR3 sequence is CASSVGGGDTEAFF. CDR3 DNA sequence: TGTGCCAGCAGCGTAGGAGGGGGGGACACTGAAGCTTTCTTT.

This chain's CDR3 is CASSPDIVGELFF. The CDR3 nucleotides read TGTGCCAGCAGCCCGGACATCGTCGGGGAGCTGTTTTTT. This chain connects TRBV9 to TRBJ2-2; possibly TRBD1 for D (5 bases). Germline assignment: CDR1 SGDLS and CDR2 YYNGEE. The germline V and J ends were trimmed by 4 bases and 7 bases, with 11 bases remaining between them. CDR3 length equals 13 residues.

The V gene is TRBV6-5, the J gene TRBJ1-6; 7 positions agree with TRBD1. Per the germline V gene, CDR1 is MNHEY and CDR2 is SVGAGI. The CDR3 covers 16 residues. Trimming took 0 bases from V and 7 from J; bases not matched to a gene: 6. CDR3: CASSYSNRGMNSPLHF. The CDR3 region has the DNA TGTGCCAGCAGTTACTCGAACAGGGGTATGAATTCACCCCTCCACTTT.

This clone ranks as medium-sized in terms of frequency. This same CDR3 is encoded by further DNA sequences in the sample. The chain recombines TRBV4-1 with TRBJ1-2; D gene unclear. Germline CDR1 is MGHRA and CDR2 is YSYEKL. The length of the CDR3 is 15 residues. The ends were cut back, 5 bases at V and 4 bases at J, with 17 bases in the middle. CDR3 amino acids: CASSYRTMSPYGYTF. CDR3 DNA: TGCGCCAGCAGCTATAGAACCATGTCTCCCTATGGCTACACCTTC.

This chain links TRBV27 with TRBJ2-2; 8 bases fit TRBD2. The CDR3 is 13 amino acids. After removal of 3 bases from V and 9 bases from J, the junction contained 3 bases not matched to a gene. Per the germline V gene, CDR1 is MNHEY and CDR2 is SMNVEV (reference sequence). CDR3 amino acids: CASSFSGTRELFF. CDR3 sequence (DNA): TGTGCCAGCAGTTTTAGCGGGACGCGGGAGCTGTTTTTT.

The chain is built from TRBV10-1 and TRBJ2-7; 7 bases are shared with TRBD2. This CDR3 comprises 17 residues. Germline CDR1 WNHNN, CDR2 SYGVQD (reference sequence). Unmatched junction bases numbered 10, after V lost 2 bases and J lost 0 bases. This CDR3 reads CASSEPHAGGSSYEQYF. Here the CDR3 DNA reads TGCGCCAGCAGTGAGCCCCACGCCGGCGGGAGCTCCTACGAGCAGTACTTC.

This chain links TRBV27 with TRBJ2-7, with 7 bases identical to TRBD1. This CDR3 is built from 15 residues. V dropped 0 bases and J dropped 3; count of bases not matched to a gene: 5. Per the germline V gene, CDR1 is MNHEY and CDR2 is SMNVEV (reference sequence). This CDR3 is CASSLSVQGVYEQYF. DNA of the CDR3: TGTGCCAGCAGTTTATCGGTGCAGGGGGTCTACGAGCAGTACTTC.

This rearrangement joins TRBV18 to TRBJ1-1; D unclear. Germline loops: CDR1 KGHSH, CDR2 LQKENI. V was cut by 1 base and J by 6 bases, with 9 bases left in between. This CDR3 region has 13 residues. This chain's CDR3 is CASSPQEGSEAFF. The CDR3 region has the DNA TGTGCCAGCTCACCACAGGAGGGCTCTGAAGCTTTCTTT.